These T cell receptor beta chains were read from a single sample in a study of PD-1 blockade in classical Hodgkin lymphoma. The data were produced by immunoSEQ multiplex PCR, yet TCRdb's version contains in-frame clones alone and is incomplete. The data contain approximately 84,000 clones, about 89% of them seen just once; the ten biggest clones take up approximately 22%. The source material was peripheral blood mononuclear cells (PBMCs), sampled at baseline. These receptors all stem from a human donor with classical Hodgkin lymphoma. Each CDR3 is given with its conserved first and last residue. The order of the fields is V gene, clone size, D gene, J gene, CDR3 DNA, CDR3 protein. A D gene is named only where the DNA matches it firmly. The size of a clone is reported for some rows only, either as once, few or many, or as a class for expanded clones.

TRBV9	.	.	TRBJ2-1	TGTGCCAGCAGCAAAAGTAGCCGGTACAATGAGCAGTTCTTC	CASSKSSRYNEQFF
TRBV11-2	.	.	TRBJ1-2	TGTGCCAGCAGCTTAGGGGGACGGGGCTACACCTTC	CASSLGGRGYTF
TRBV29-1	.	.	TRBJ2-5	TGCAGCGTTGATGAGCCCGCTAGAAGGAGAGGAGAGACCCAGTACTTC	CSVDEPARRRGETQYF
TRBV2	.	.	TRBJ2-2	TGTGCCAGCGGAAAAGATATGAACACCGGGGAGCTGTTTTTT	CASGKDMNTGELFF
TRBV14	.	.	TRBJ1-6	TGTGCCAGCAGCCTATTTTCGGGTTTAGTCCTCCACTTT	CASSLFSGLVLHF
TRBV2	.	.	TRBJ2-5	TGTGCCAGCGGCAACCAAGAGACCCAGTACTTC	CASGNQETQYF
TRBV19	.	.	TRBJ2-1	TGTGCCAGTAGTATACGGGGGAGCTACAATGAGCAGTTCTTC	CASSIRGSYNEQFF
TRBV7-2	.	.	TRBJ2-4	TGTGCCAGCAGCTTAGCAAAAGGGGGACCAAACATTCAGTACTTC	CASSLAKGGPNIQYF
TRBV6-6	.	TRBD2	TRBJ2-7	TGTGCCAGCAGAAGTAGCGGGGGTAGTTACTACGAGCAGTACTTC	CASRSSGGSYYEQYF
TRBV19	.	TRBD1	TRBJ2-1	TGTGCCAGTAGTATCCTAACAGGGGGAAGGGACAATGAGCAGTTCTTC	CASSILTGGRDNEQFF
TRBV19	.	.	TRBJ2-3	TGTGCCAGTAGTATAACAGGCCTAAGCACAGATACGCAGTATTTT	CASSITGLSTDTQYF
TRBV19	.	.	TRBJ1-5	TGTGCCAGTAGTATTGGCAGTCGTAGCAATCAGCCCCAGCATTTT	CASSIGSRSNQPQHF
TRBV10-3	.	.	TRBJ1-1	TGTGCCATCAGTGAGGGATGGGGGCGGCACCCTGAAGCTTTCTTT	CAISEGWGRHPEAFF
TRBV29-1	.	.	TRBJ2-1	TGCAGCGTTGACGGAGTAGGGTCCTACAATGAGCAGTTCTTC	CSVDGVGSYNEQFF
TRBV10-1	.	TRBD1	TRBJ1-2	TGCGCCAGCCTGAGCAGGGGGTCCTCTAACTATGGCTACACCTTC	CASLSRGSSNYGYTF
TRBV4-1	.	TRBD1	TRBJ2-1	TGCGCCAGCAGCCAGGGGGACAGGGCGCAGTTCTTC	CASSQGDRAQFF
TRBV29-1	.	TRBD1	TRBJ1-1	TGCAGCGGTTGGACAGGCGGGGAGAACACTGAAGCTTTCTTT	CSGWTGGENTEAFF
TRBV30	.	.	TRBJ1-1	TGTGCCTGGAGTGTACGCGGCACTGAAGCTTTCTTT	CAWSVRGTEAFF
TRBV25-1	.	.	TRBJ2-1	TGTGCCAGCAGTGATGCTAGCCGAGGAGACAATGAGCAGTTCTTC	CASSDASRGDNEQFF
TRBV7-9	.	.	TRBJ2-1	TGTGCCAGCAGCCGAACACTAAGCGGTAACCGGTACAATGAGCAGTTCTTC	CASSRTLSGNRYNEQFF
TRBV7-2	.	TRBD1	TRBJ2-7	TGTGCCAGCAGCTCCGCTTTTGGGACAGGGGGCGAGCAGTACTTC	CASSSAFGTGGEQYF
TRBV6-4	.	.	TRBJ2-3	TGTGCCAGCAGTGATGCAGGCTCTAGCACAGATACGCAGTATTTT	CASSDAGSSTDTQYF
TRBV2	.	TRBD2	TRBJ2-1	TGTGCCAGCCTTGGGAGCGGTAGCGGGAGGGTGAATGAGCAGTTCTTC	CASLGSGSGRVNEQFF
TRBV27	once	.	TRBJ2-2	TGTGCCAGCAGTTTGGGGACGAACACCGGGGAGCTGTTTTTT	CASSLGTNTGELFF
TRBV5-6	.	TRBD1	TRBJ1-2	TGTGCCAGCAGCCTAACCCAGGGGGCGACTAACTATGGCTACACCTTC	CASSLTQGATNYGYTF
TRBV12-2	.	.	TRBJ2-7	TGTGCAAGTCAGGAACTAGCGGGAGTAAGGTTTAACGAGCAGTACTTC	CASQELAGVRFNEQYF
TRBV7-6	.	.	TRBJ2-3	TGTGCCAGCAGCTTACAGGGAAGGGATACGCAGTATTTT	CASSLQGRDTQYF
TRBV7-2	.	TRBD1	TRBJ2-7	TGTGCCAGCAGTCTCATAGACATACAGGGGAACGAGCAGTACTTC	CASSLIDIQGNEQYF
TRBV18	.	.	TRBJ1-3	TGTGCCAGCTCTCTCGACAGGACCGCTGGAAACACCATATATTTT	CASSLDRTAGNTIYF